A selection of T cell receptor beta chains follows, all from one sample in a study of T cells in Graves' hyperthyroidism and ophthalmopathy. TCRdb processed the multiplex PCR reads anew with MiXCR; each CDR3 protein has one entry. Among about 610,000 distinct CDR3 sequences listed, more than 45% were seen once. The material sequenced was peripheral blood or thyroid tissue (not recorded which). The origin of the receptors is a woman between 18 and 29 years old with Graves' hyperthyroidism. Both conserved end residues are part of each CDR3. Rows may omit the clone size; those that give it use once, few, many or a size class.

j_call clone_size v_call cdr3_aa
TRBJ2-1 few TRBV19 CASSWDQQDEQFF
TRBJ1-1 once TRBV29-1 CSLTGTVVNTEAFF
TRBJ2-7 many TRBV4-3 CASSQAGFSYEQYF
TRBJ1-2 many TRBV10-3 CAIRTIRDSDGYTF
TRBJ1-4 many TRBV4-3 CASSQTVLNEKLFF
TRBJ1-5 many TRBV2 CASSEGLLSNQPQHF
TRBJ2-7 NA TRBV7-9 CASSSPDSPHYEQYF
TRBJ2-1 NA TRBV7-9 CASSFLVASGNEQFF
TRBJ1-1 many TRBV5-1 CASSLRTGRTEAFF
TRBJ2-1 NA TRBV29-1 CSASAQGGDNEKFF
TRBJ1-1 NA TRBV2 CASSPQSGVNTEAFF
TRBJ2-7 many TRBV5-6 CASSSQGVEQYF
TRBJ1-1 NA TRBV7-6 CASSDDRGVREAFF
TRBJ2-3 NA TRBV2 CASRGMGQASLAPSDTQYF
TRBJ2-7 NA TRBV5-7 CASSFRPGVYEQYF
NA NA TRBV7-9 CASSQELAQFF
TRBJ2-7 many TRBV12-3/TRBV12-4 CASSRKPGSRRYEQYF
TRBJ1-1 many TRBV7-2 CASSLDRGGENTEAFF
TRBJ1-2 many TRBV29-1 CSVEGAGTGYTF
TRBJ2-5 NA TRBV12-3/TRBV12-4 CASSLKPGRQTMGGETQYF
TRBJ1-6 few TRBV7-9 CASSPVEGDNSPLHF
TRBJ1-4 NA TRBV3-1 CASSQAQGAGEKLFF
TRBJ2-2 many TRBV29-1 CSVEAQGRSGELFF
TRBJ2-7 NA TRBV29-1 CSASSQGTSSEQYF
TRBJ2-5 many TRBV7-8 CASSSTSGLLETQYF
TRBJ1-2 NA TRBV2 CASLALGQNYGYTF
TRBJ1-2 many TRBV5-6 CASSWASYGYTF
TRBJ2-7 once TRBV10-3 CAITGQGIDNEQYF
TRBJ2-6 NA TRBV12-3/TRBV12-4 CASSDRTSGTTGANVLTF
TRBJ1-1 NA TRBV10-3 CAIKPGLGRRTEAFF
TRBJ1-5 few TRBV20-1 CSARDPGGVETQHF
TRBJ1-4 NA TRBV20-1 CSAKGTLPKEKLFF
TRBJ2-7 NA TRBV29-1 CSVVWGNEQYF
TRBJ2-5 NA TRBV19 CASSIGEETQYF
TRBJ2-5 many TRBV5-1 CASSLLAGVGETQYF
TRBJ2-7 NA TRBV27 CASSPTPGQGHWEQYF
TRBJ1-1 many TRBV19 CASRHRGPVSEAFF
TRBJ2-7 many TRBV5-1 CASSSPGTSGSLSYEQYF
TRBJ2-5 many TRBV20-1 CSATTRQRGLSQETQYF
TRBJ1-4 many TRBV7-2 CASSLYGQGVEKLFF
TRBJ1-4 NA TRBV7-9 CASSLARDSSEKLFF